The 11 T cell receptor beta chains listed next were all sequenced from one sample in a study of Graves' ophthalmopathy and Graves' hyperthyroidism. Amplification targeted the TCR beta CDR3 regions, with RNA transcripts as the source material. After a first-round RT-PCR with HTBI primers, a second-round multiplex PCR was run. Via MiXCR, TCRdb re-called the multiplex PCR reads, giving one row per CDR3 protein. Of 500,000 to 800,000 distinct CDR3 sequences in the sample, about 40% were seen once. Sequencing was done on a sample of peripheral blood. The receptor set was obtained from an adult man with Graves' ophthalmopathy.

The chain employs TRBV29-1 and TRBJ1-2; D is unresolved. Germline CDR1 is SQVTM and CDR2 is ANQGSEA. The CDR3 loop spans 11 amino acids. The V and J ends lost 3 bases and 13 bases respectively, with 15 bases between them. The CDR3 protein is CSVEASGRRTF. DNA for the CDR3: TGCAGCGTTGAGGCTAGCGGGAGGCGCACCTTC.

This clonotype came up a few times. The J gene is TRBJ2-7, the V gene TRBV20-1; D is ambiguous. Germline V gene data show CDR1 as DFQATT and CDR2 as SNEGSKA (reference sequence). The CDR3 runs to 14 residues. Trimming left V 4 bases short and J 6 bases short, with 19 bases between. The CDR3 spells CSATPGTRRGEQYF. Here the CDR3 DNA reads TGCAGTGCTACCCCGGGCACCCGGAGAGGCGAGCAGTACTTC.

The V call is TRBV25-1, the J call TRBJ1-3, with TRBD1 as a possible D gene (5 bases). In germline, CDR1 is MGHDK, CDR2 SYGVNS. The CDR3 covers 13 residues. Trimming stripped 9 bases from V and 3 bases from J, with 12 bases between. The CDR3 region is CARVGAVGNTIYF. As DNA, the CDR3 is TGTGCCAGGGTAGGGGCGGTTGGAAACACCATATATTTT.

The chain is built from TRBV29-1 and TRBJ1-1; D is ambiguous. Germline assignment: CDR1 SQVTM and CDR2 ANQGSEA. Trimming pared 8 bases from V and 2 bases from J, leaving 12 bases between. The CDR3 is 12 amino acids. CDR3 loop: CSLAAANTEAFF. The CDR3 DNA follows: TGCAGCTTAGCGGCGGCTAACACTGAAGCTTTCTTT.

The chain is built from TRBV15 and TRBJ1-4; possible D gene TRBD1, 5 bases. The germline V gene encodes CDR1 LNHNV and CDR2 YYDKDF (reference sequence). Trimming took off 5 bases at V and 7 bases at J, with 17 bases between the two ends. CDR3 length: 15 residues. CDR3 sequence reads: CATSGTVGVGEKLFF. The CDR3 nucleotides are TGTGCCACCAGCGGAACGGTGGGGGTGGGTGAAAAACTGTTTTTT.

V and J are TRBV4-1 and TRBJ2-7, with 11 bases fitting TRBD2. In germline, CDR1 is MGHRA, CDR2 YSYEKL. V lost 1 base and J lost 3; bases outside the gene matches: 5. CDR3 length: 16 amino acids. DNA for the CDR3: TGCGCCAGCAGCCAAGGGACTAGCGGGTCGTTCTACGAGCAGTACTTC. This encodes CASSQGTSGSFYEQYF.

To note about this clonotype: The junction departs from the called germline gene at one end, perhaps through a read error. The CDR3 spells CASSSGGTGGSEQYF. CDR3 DNA sequence: TGTGCCAGCAGTTCCGGGGGGACAGGGGGCTCCGAGCAGTACTTC. This rearrangement joins TRBV10-3 to TRBJ2-7, with 12 bases that match TRBD1. CDR3 length equals 15 residues. Germline V gives CDR1 ENHRY, CDR2 SYGVKD.

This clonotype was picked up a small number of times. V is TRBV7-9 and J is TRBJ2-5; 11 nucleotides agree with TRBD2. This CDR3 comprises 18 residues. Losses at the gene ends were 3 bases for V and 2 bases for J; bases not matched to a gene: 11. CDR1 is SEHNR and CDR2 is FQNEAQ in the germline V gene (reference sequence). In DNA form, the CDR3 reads TGTGCCAGCAGCTTTGGGTTAGCGGGAGGGCCTTTTCAAGAGACCCAGTACTTC. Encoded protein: CASSFGLAGGPFQETQYF.

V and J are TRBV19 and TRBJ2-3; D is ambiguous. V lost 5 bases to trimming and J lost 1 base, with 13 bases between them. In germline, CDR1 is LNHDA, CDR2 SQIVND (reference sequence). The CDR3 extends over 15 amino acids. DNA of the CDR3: TGTGCCAGTAGTGTCTCTATGTTGGGCACAGATACGCAGTATTTT. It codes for CASSVSMLGTDTQYF.

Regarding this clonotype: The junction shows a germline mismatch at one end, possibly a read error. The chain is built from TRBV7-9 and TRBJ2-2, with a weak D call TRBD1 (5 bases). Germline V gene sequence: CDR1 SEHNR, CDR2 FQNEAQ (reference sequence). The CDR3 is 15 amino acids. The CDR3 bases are TGTGCCAACAGCTTATGGCAGGGAAGCACCGGGGAGCTGTTTTTT. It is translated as CANSLWQGSTGELFF.

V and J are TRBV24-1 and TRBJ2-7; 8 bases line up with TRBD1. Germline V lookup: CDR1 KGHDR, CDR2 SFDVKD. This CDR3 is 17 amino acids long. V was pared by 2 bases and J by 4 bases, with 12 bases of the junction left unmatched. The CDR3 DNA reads TGTGCCACCAGTGATTCTATGTCCGGGACAGGACTATACGAGCAGTACTTC. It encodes CATSDSMSGTGLYEQYF.